The next 22 T cell receptor beta chains were all read from a single sample in a study of regulatory T cells in long-lasting Graves disease. Time point denoted: newly diagnosed GD, antithyroid drugs for less than 3 months. PBMC-derived RNA was used for the TCR library. Through Arm-PCR of CDR3 regions and iRepertoire HTBI primers, TCR beta libraries were built. TCRdb redid the calling of the multiplex PCR reads with MiXCR, one entry per CDR3 protein. The table has 500,000 or so distinct CDR3 sequences, approximately 14% seen once; the top ten hold approximately 19%. These data were likewise used in another study, on T cells in Graves' hyperthyroidism and ophthalmopathy.

The specimen comprised peripheral blood mononuclear cells (PBMCs), sampled at new diagnosis, from a patient treated with antithyroid drugs. The receptors come from a woman in her forties or fifties with Graves disease.

This clonotype has a handful of counts. V is TRBV29-1 and J is TRBJ2-5, with D tentatively TRBD1 (5 bases). CDR1 SQVTM and CDR2 ANQGSEA come from the germline V gene. The CDR3 extends over 14 amino acids. Trimming cost V 2 bases and J 5 bases, with 15 bases left between them. The CDR3 DNA follows: TGCAGCGTTGAAAAACCCGCAGGGTCCGAGACCCAGTACTTC. It translates to CSVEKPAGSETQYF.

The rearrangement uses TRBV4-1 and TRBJ2-6, with D perhaps TRBD1 or TRBD2 (5 bases each). The CDR3 contains 20 residues. In germline, CDR1 is MGHRA, CDR2 YSYEKL. V lost 0 bases and J 1 base, leaving 19 bases between the germline ends. DNA for the CDR3: TGCGCCAGCAGCCAAGAAGGCGAGACAGCGGATGAGTCTGGGGCCAACGTCCTGACTTTC. It is translated as CASSQEGETADESGANVLTF.

This rearrangement joins TRBV5-1 to TRBJ2-7, with 8 bases lining up with TRBD1. The CDR3 totals 15 residues. The germline CDR1 and CDR2 sequences are SGHRS and YFSETQ. J gave up 1 base and V 3 bases, and 6 bases lay outside the gene matches. The CDR3: CASSYTGTGSYEQYF. In DNA, the CDR3 is TGCGCCAGCAGCTACACCGGGACAGGTTCCTACGAGCAGTACTTC. Complete variable domain (other parts from reference TRBV5-1 and TRBJ2-7): KAGVTQTPRYLIKTRGQQVTLSCSPISGHRSVSWYQQTPGQGLQFLFEYFSETQRNKGNFPGRFSGRQFSNSRSEMNVSTLELGDSALYLCASSYTGTGSYEQYFGPGTRLTVT.

This clonotype was found a few times. The V gene is TRBV5-1, the J gene TRBJ1-2; TRBD1 matches 8 bases. V was pared by 4 bases and J by 4 bases, with 12 bases of the junction left unmatched. Per the germline V gene, CDR1 is SGHRS and CDR2 is YFSETQ. The CDR3 spans 16 residues. The DNA for the CDR3 is TGCGCCAGCAGCCTTTCGACAGGGGTCGCCTCCTATGGCTACACCTTC. Protein product: CASSLSTGVASYGYTF. Based on the CDR3 plus reference TRBV5-1 and TRBJ1-2, the full variable domain is KAGVTQTPRYLIKTRGQQVTLSCSPISGHRSVSWYQQTPGQGLQFLFEYFSETQRNKGNFPGRFSGRQFSNSRSEMNVSTLELGDSALYLCASSLSTGVASYGYTFGSGTRLTVV.

There are many counts of this clonotype. This chain connects TRBV28 to TRBJ1-2, with D possibly matching TRBD1 (5 bases). V was pared by 3 bases and J by 3 bases, with 11 bases between. The CDR3 runs 14 residues. CDR1 is MDHEN and CDR2 is SYDVKM in the germline V gene. CDR3 sequence: CASSFFGADYGYTF. The CDR3, as DNA: TGTGCCAGCAGTTTTTTCGGGGCGGACTATGGCTACACCTTC.

The chain is built from TRBV7-3 and TRBJ2-3; 14 nucleotides align to TRBD2. In germline, CDR1 is SGHTA, CDR2 FQGTGA. CDR3 length equals 14 residues. The trim removed 4 bases at V and 8 bases at J, leaving 2 bases unmatched. The CDR3 region has the DNA TGTGCCAGCAGCTCCGGGACTAGCGGGAGTACGCAGTATTTT. Translation gives CASSSGTSGSTQYF.

In its sample, this clonotype was seen a few times. This chain uses TRBV9 with TRBJ1-3; no clear D. The CDR3 is 14 amino acids. V dropped 0 bases and J dropped 4 bases, with 8 bases sitting between them. CDR1 and CDR2 from the germline V gene are SGDLS and YYNGEE. This chain's CDR3 is CASSVAGWGNTIYF. CDR3 nucleotides: TGTGCCAGCAGCGTAGCTGGTTGGGGAAACACCATATATTTT.

As to this clonotype: Since a much larger clone is just one base distant, this may be a read error. The genes are TRBV28 and TRBJ2-5, with 7 bases identical to TRBD1. The CDR3 runs 17 residues. Germline-derived CDR1 and CDR2 are MDHEN and SYDVKM. CDR3: CASSLWPGNTGEEAQYF. DNA of the CDR3: TGTGCCAGCAGTTTATGGCCCGGGAATACAGGGGAAGAGGCCCAGTACTTC.

In its sample, this clonotype was seen many times. The chain recombines TRBV27 with TRBJ2-7; TRBD2 is a possible D gene (5 bases). The CDR3 consists of 17 residues. Trimming took off 3 bases at V and 2 bases at J, with 20 bases between the two ends. Germline-derived CDR1 and CDR2 are MNHEY and SMNVEV (reference sequence). Here the CDR3 reads CASSFQRGHLTTYEQYF. The CDR3 DNA is TGTGCCAGCAGTTTTCAGCGAGGGCACTTAACCACCTACGAGCAGTACTTC.

The gene calls are TRBV6-2 or TRBV6-3 and TRBJ2-1, with 11 positions matching TRBD2. This CDR3 spans 16 amino acids. Germline-derived CDR1 and CDR2 are MNHEY and SVGEGT. J was trimmed by 0 bases and V by 7 bases; bases with no gene match: 5. The CDR3 loop is CASISSGRSSYNEQFF. In DNA, the CDR3 is TGTGCCAGCATCTCTAGCGGGAGGAGCTCCTACAATGAGCAGTTCTTC.

Many counts were recorded for this clonotype. The rearrangement links TRBV20-1 to TRBJ2-3, with TRBD1 identical over 8 bases. The CDR3 consists of 14 residues. Germline V CDR1 and CDR2: DFQATT, SNEGSKA (reference sequence). V shed 0 bases, J shed 5 bases, and the junction held 4 bases outside the gene matches. For the CDR3, the DNA is TGCAGTGCTAGAGATTTCAGGGGGCAAGATACGCAGTATTTT. Translating gives CSARDFRGQDTQYF.

This clonotype was counted many times. In DNA form, the CDR3 reads TGTGCCAGCAGCCAAGATTTTAGTCCGATCCCTACGCAGTATTTT. Residues: CASSQDFSPIPTQYF. V is TRBV3-1 and J is TRBJ2-3, with D uncertain. The CDR3 is made up of 15 amino acids. V dropped 0 bases and J dropped 8 bases, with 15 bases sitting between them. The germline V gene encodes CDR1 LGHDT and CDR2 YNNKEL (reference sequence).

This clonotype was recorded at least ten times. The chain uses TRBV4-1 and TRBJ2-7; TRBD2 matches at 10 bases. The V segment lost 0 bases and the J segment 3 bases; nucleotides outside the gene matches: 2. Germline V gives CDR1 MGHRA, CDR2 YSYEKL. The CDR3 consists of 15 residues. CDR3 nucleotide sequence: TGCGCCAGCAGCCAAGAAACTAGCGGGATCTACGAGCAGTACTTC. Translating it yields CASSQETSGIYEQYF.

The rearrangement uses TRBV6-2 or TRBV6-3 and TRBJ2-1; 7 bases map to TRBD1. CDR3 length: 13 residues. Germline values: CDR1 MNHEY, CDR2 SVGEGT. Trimming removed 2 bases from V and 7 bases from J; junction bases left unmatched: 2. The chain's CDR3 is CASSYDRENEQFF. Written as DNA, the CDR3 is TGTGCCAGCAGTTACGACAGGGAAAATGAGCAGTTCTTC.

This clonotype was picked up many times. The rearrangement links TRBV28 to TRBJ1-2; D is uncertain. Germline V CDR1 and CDR2: MDHEN, SYDVKM. V shed 6 bases and J shed 6 bases, with 20 bases lying between them. The CDR3 consists of 15 residues. This CDR3 reads CASSSLGRSGHGYTF. DNA of the CDR3: TGTGCCAGCAGCTCGTTGGGTAGGAGTGGACATGGCTACACCTTC.

This rearrangement joins TRBV9 to TRBJ1-2; D is possibly TRBD1 (5 bases). The germline V and J ends were trimmed by 4 bases and 10 bases, with 14 bases remaining between them. The CDR3 is made up of 12 amino acids. Germline V gene data show CDR1 as SGDLS and CDR2 as YYNGEE. This CDR3 is CASSSGPLVYTF. CDR3 DNA sequence: TGTGCCAGCAGCTCGGGACCGCTAGTCTACACCTTC.

This clonotype was observed at least ten times. The chain combines TRBV5-1 with TRBJ2-7, with TRBD2 matching over 10 bases. CDR1 is SGHRS and CDR2 is YFSETQ in the germline V gene. J was trimmed by 7 bases and V by 4 bases; bases with no gene match: 11. This CDR3 is built from 15 residues. Here the CDR3 reads CASSGKREGLKEQYF. The CDR3 DNA reads TGCGCCAGCAGCGGGAAGCGGGAGGGCCTGAAGGAGCAGTACTTC.

In this sample, this clonotype turned up many times. In DNA form, the CDR3 reads TGCAGCGTTCTCCGGACAGGGGGCACTGAAGCTTTCTTT. Amino acid sequence: CSVLRTGGTEAFF. The rearrangement joins TRBV29-1 to TRBJ1-1; 10 nucleotides agree with TRBD1. The CDR3 is made up of 13 amino acids. CDR1 is SQVTM and CDR2 is ANQGSEA in the germline V gene. V was clipped by 5 bases and J by 4 bases; unmatched bases: 4.

This clonotype was picked up a small number of times. The chain couples TRBV9 to TRBJ2-1, with D perhaps TRBD1 (5 bases). The CDR3 sequence is 16 residues long. Germline CDR1 is SGDLS and CDR2 is YYNGEE. V lost 3 bases to trimming and J lost 4 bases, with 17 bases between them. The DNA of the CDR3 is TGTGCCAGCAGCGCCCGACAGCTAAATACATACAATGAGCAGTTCTTC. Translated, it gives CASSARQLNTYNEQFF.

This clonotype occurred many times. V is TRBV19 and J is TRBJ2-7, with 13 bases identical to TRBD2. Germline-derived CDR1 and CDR2 are LNHDA and SQIVND (reference sequence). The CDR3 consists of 15 residues. V was clipped by 3 bases and J by 6 bases; unmatched bases: 5. DNA of the CDR3: TGTGCCAGTAGTATTAGAGGGACTAGCGGGATCGAGCAGTACTTC. The encoded protein is CASSIRGTSGIEQYF.

At least ten counts were recorded for this clonotype. J is TRBJ1-5 and V is TRBV9; D gene uncertain. Germline CDR1 is SGDLS and CDR2 is YYNGEE. CDR3 length equals 13 residues. Trimming removed 3 bases at V and 0 bases at J, with 4 bases between. CDR3 in DNA: TGTGCCAGCAGCGCCTATAGCAATCAGCCCCAGCATTTT. Its protein product is CASSAYSNQPQHF.

This clonotype was counted between two and nine times. V gene TRBV24-1 combines with J gene TRBJ2-5; D is undetermined. The V and J ends lost 5 bases and 3 bases respectively, with 21 bases between them. Germline V gene lookup returns CDR1 KGHDR and CDR2 SFDVKD. This CDR3 has 17 residues. This chain's CDR3 is CATSVSPLRARKETQYF. The CDR3 DNA is TGTGCCACCAGTGTTTCACCTCTCCGGGCTAGAAAAGAGACCCAGTACTTC.